The present T cell receptor (beta chain) was sequenced within a study of technical replicates of blood from a handful of donors. Clones were read by immunoSEQ multiplex PCR, and TCRdb kept only the in-frame ones, dropping some. The sample lists tens of thousands of clones; around 96% were seen once. CDR3 length equals 13 residues. V shed 5 bases and J shed 7 bases, with 12 bases lying between them. In germline, CDR1 is SGHAT, CDR2 FQNNGV. This sequence joins TRBV11-2 and TRBJ1-3; TRBD1 might be the D (5 bases). This TCR came from a human donor in good health. What was sequenced was T cells isolated from PBMCs. CDR3 loop: CASSTQGRNTIYF. CDR3 DNA: TGTGCCAGCAGCACCCAGGGTAGGAACACCATATATTTT. Together with reference TRBV11-2 and TRBJ1-3, the CDR3 gives the full variable domain: EAGVAQSPRYKIIEKRQSVAFWCNPISGHATLYWYQQILGQGPKLLIQFQNNGVVDDSQLPKDRFSAERLKGVDSTLKIQPAKLEDSAVYLCASSTQGRNTIYFGEGSWLTVV.